Following are 8 T cell receptor beta chains from one sample sequenced in a study of blood T cell repertoires in COVID-19. Libraries were prepared by immunoSEQ multiplex PCR; TCRdb keeps only in-frame clonotypes and omits some of them. Of 250,000 to 350,000 clones in the sample, roughly 90% are singletons; the top ten hold less than 2.5%. The sequenced sample consisted of peripheral blood. These receptor sequences come from a man aged 18 to 30 with active or convalescent COVID-19.

The J gene is TRBJ2-3, the V gene TRBV7-2; TRBD2 agrees at 8 bases. The V and J ends lost 7 bases and 5 bases, in that order; junction bases with no gene match: 11. CDR3 length: 15 residues. Germline loops: CDR1 SGHTA, CDR2 FQGNSA. The CDR3 DNA follows: TGTGCCAGCACCGTTATTTTCAGCGGGGGAGATACGCAGTATTTT. Translated: CASTVIFSGGDTQYF. Filled out from reference TRBV7-2 and TRBJ2-3, the complete variable domain reads GAGVSQSPSNKVTEKGKDVELRCDPISGHTALYWYRQSLGQGLEFLIYFQGNSAPDKSGLPSDRFSAERTGGSVSTLTIQRTQQEDSAVYLCASTVIFSGGDTQYFGPGTRLTVL.

V usage is TRBV9 and J usage is TRBJ2-1; TRBD2 might be the D (6 bases). Germline loops: CDR1 SGDLS, CDR2 YYNGEE. V was clipped by 2 bases and J by 10 bases, with 13 bases between them. The CDR3 is made up of 13 amino acids. The CDR3 spells CASSVRLGREQFF. The DNA of the CDR3 is TGTGCCAGCAGCGTCCGGCTGGGGAGGGAGCAGTTCTTC.

This chain joins TRBV24-1 and TRBJ1-5; D uncertain. With 4 bases removed from V and 2 bases from J, the gap between germline ends came to 14 bases. Germline V CDR1 and CDR2: KGHDR, SFDVKD. This CDR3 is built from 16 residues. DNA of the CDR3: TGTGCCACCAGTGACTCTACCTTTGCGGGCAATCAGCCCCAGCATTTT. This translates into CATSDSTFAGNQPQHF.

The chain carries TRBV6-5 and TRBJ2-3; no firm D call. Trimming took off 0 bases at V and 0 bases at J, with 7 bases between the two ends. Per the germline V gene, CDR1 is MNHEY and CDR2 is SVGAGI. The CDR3 spans 15 residues. The CDR3 loop reads CASSYSVLSTDTQYF. CDR3 bases: TGTGCCAGCAGTTACTCTGTTCTTAGCACAGATACGCAGTATTTT.

CDR3 sequence reads: CASSPTSGMVTDTQYF. CDR3 sequence (DNA): TGTGCCAGCTCACCAACTAGCGGGATGGTTACAGATACGCAGTATTTT. The rearrangement links TRBV18 to TRBJ2-3; 10 bases line up with TRBD2. CDR1 KGHSH and CDR2 LQKENI come from the germline V gene. The CDR3 extends over 16 amino acids. Trimming removed 2 bases from V and 3 bases from J; junction bases left unmatched: 5.

This clone was counted a few times. The chain recombines TRBV6-2 or TRBV6-3 with TRBJ1-2; 7 bases are a match to TRBD1. This CDR3 has 15 amino acids. Germline V gene data show CDR1 as MNHEY and CDR2 as SVGEGT. The V and J ends lost 5 bases and 0 bases, in that order; junction bases with no gene match: 6. CDR3 sequence (DNA): TGTGCCAGCAGTCAGACAGGGAGTCCTAACTATGGCTACACCTTC. Its translation: CASSQTGSPNYGYTF.

This clone was detected a few times. The rearrangement uses TRBV28 and TRBJ2-7; a possible D gene is TRBD1 (5 bases). The CDR3 extends over 13 amino acids. Germline V gene sequence: CDR1 MDHEN, CDR2 SYDVKM. Between the trimmed V and J ends, which lost 6 bases and 2 bases, there was a span of 11 bases. The CDR3 sequence: CASSLLTAYEQYF. The CDR3 DNA reads TGTGCCAGCAGCCTCTTGACAGCCTACGAGCAGTACTTC.

V and J are TRBV11-2 and TRBJ2-7; maybe TRBD1 (5 bases). V was pared by 0 bases and J by 7 bases, with 19 bases between. Germline CDR1 is SGHAT and CDR2 is FQNNGV. CDR3 size: 16 residues. The DNA of the CDR3 is TGTGCCAGCAGCTTAGATGGTTGGCCAGGGCCCTCGGAGCAGTACTTC. Translated, it gives CASSLDGWPGPSEQYF.